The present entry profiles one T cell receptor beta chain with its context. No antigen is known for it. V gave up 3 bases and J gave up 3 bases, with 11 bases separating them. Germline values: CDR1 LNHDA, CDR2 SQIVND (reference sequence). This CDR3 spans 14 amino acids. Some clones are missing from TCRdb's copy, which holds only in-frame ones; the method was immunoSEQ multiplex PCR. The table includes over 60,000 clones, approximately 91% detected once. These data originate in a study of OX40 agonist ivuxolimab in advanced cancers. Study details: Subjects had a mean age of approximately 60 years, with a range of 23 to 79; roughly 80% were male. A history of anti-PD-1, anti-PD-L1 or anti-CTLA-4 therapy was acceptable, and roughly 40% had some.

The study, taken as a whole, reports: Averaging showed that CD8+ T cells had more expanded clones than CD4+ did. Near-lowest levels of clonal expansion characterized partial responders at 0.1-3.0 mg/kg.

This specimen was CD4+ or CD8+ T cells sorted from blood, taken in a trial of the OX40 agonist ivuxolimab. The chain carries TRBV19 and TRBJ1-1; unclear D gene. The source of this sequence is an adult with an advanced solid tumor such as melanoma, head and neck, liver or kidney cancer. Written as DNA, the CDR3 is TGTGCCAGTAGTATGCACAAACGCGACACTGAAGCTTTCTTT. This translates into CASSMHKRDTEAFF. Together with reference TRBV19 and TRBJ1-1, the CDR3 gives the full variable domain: DGGITQSPKYLFRKEGQNVTLSCEQNLNHDAMYWYRQDPGQGLRLIYYSQIVNDFQKGDIAEGYSVSREKKESFPLTVTSAQKNPTAFYLCASSMHKRDTEAFFGQGTRLTVV.